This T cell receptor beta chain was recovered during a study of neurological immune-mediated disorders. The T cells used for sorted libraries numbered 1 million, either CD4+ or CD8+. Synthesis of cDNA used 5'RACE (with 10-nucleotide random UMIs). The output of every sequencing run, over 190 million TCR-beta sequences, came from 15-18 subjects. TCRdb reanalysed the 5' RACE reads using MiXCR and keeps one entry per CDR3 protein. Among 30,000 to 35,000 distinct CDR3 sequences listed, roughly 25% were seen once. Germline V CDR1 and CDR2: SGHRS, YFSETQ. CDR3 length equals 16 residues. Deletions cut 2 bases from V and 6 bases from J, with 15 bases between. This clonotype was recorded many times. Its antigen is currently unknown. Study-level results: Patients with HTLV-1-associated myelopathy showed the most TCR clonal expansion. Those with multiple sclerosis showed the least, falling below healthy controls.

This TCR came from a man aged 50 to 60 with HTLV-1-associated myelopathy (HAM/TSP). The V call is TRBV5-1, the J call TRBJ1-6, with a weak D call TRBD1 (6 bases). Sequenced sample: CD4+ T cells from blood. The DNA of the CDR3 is TGCGCCAGCAGCTTCAGGGGAAGCTACTCTAATTCACCCCTCCACTTT. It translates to CASSFRGSYSNSPLHF.